These 28 T cell receptor beta chains were all obtained from the same sample, sequenced in a study of blood T cell repertoires in COVID-19. Using immunoSEQ multiplex PCR, the repertoire was profiled, and TCRdb retains in-frame clones only, with some absent. The sample lists around 170,000 clones; 89% were seen once. Sequenced material: peripheral blood. These receptors came from a man between 60 and 75 years old with acute or convalescent COVID-19.

This chain joins TRBV5-1 and TRBJ2-1; D perhaps matches TRBD1 (6 bases). CDR3 length: 14 residues. Trimming left V 0 bases short and J 8 bases short, with 12 bases between. The germline V gene has CDR1 SGHRS and CDR2 YFSETQ. CDR3 amino acids: CASSLGTVSDEQFF. The CDR3 DNA reads TGCGCCAGCAGCTTGGGGACAGTTTCCGATGAGCAGTTCTTC.

Comment on this clone: This sample includes further DNA sequences coding for the same CDR3. This chain joins TRBV30 and TRBJ1-6; the D is unclear. V gave up 1 base and J gave up 7 bases, with 11 bases separating them. The germline CDR1 and CDR2 sequences are GTSNPN and SVGIG (reference sequence). The CDR3 length is 14 residues. The CDR3 bases are TGTGCCTGGAGTGCCACTTCGGGGAATTCACCCCTCCACTTT. It translates to CAWSATSGNSPLHF.

This chain uses TRBV19 with TRBJ1-2; D possibly corresponds to TRBD1 (6 bases). The CDR3 is 16 residues long. The V gene lost 3 bases and the J gene lost 0 bases, with 14 bases spanning the gap. Germline V CDR1 and CDR2: LNHDA, SQIVND (reference sequence). Here the CDR3 DNA reads TGTGCCAGTAGTATTGGCTGGGCAGGGGCTAACTATGGCTACACCTTC. Encoded protein: CASSIGWAGANYGYTF.

The rearrangement joins TRBV9 to TRBJ2-1; a weak D match, TRBD1 (5 bases). Germline CDR1 SGDLS, CDR2 YYNGEE. The CDR3 spans 15 residues. The ends were cut back, 4 bases at V and 8 bases at J, with 19 bases in the middle. The CDR3 nucleotides are TGTGCCAGCAGCCCATCGGACACTGGTGGTGATGAGCAGTTCTTC. Its translation is CASSPSDTGGDEQFF.

Concerning this clone itself: This same CDR3 is encoded by further DNA sequences in the sample. The chain employs TRBV7-9 and TRBJ2-1; D ambiguous. This CDR3 comprises 15 residues. V gave up 5 bases and J gave up 1 base, with 12 bases separating them. Germline V gives CDR1 SEHNR, CDR2 FQNEAQ (reference sequence). The CDR3 bases are TGTGCCAGCAGCCCCGACTCGCTTTCCTACAATGAGCAGTTCTTC. Translated: CASSPDSLSYNEQFF.

V and J are TRBV5-1 and TRBJ1-2; no clear D. CDR1 and CDR2 from the germline V gene are SGHRS and YFSETQ. Trimming left V 0 bases short and J 2 bases short, with 5 bases between. CDR3 length: 13 amino acids. The CDR3 is CASSLAVNYGYTF. The CDR3 coding sequence is TGCGCCAGCAGCTTGGCCGTCAACTATGGCTACACCTTC. Complete variable domain (other parts from reference TRBV5-1 and TRBJ1-2): KAGVTQTPRYLIKTRGQQVTLSCSPISGHRSVSWYQQTPGQGLQFLFEYFSETQRNKGNFPGRFSGRQFSNSRSEMNVSTLELGDSALYLCASSLAVNYGYTFGSGTRLTVV.

This clone has a single count. This sequence joins TRBV7-2 and TRBJ1-2; D might be TRBD1 (5 bases). With 5 bases removed from V and 3 bases from J, the gap between germline ends came to 16 bases. Germline CDR1 SGHTA, CDR2 FQGNSA. The CDR3 contains 15 residues. The CDR3 spells CASSPRTGAYYGYTF. Written as DNA, the CDR3 is TGTGCCAGCAGCCCTCGTACAGGCGCCTACTATGGCTACACCTTC.

The chain uses TRBV27 and TRBJ1-1; D is ambiguous. The CDR3 sequence is 12 residues long. The V gene lost 10 bases and the J gene lost 2 bases, with 11 bases spanning the gap. Per germline, CDR1 MNHEY and CDR2 SMNVEV (reference sequence). In DNA, the CDR3 is TGTGCCACTAGGACGGGAAACACTGAAGCTTTCTTT. Amino acid sequence: CATRTGNTEAFF.

Only one count was recorded for this clone. This chain joins TRBV19 and TRBJ2-1; D remains ambiguous. Between the trimmed V and J ends, which lost 8 bases and 1 base, there was a span of 6 bases. The CDR3 has 12 residues. Looked up from germline, CDR1 is LNHDA and CDR2 is SQIVND (reference sequence). As DNA, the CDR3 is TGTGCCAGTGCGGATTCCTACAATGAGCAGTTCTTC. Translated: CASADSYNEQFF.

The chain has TRBV6-5 and TRBJ2-2; TRBD2 is a possible D gene (6 bases). Trimming stripped 6 bases from V and 6 bases from J, with 14 bases between. The germline V gene has CDR1 MNHEY and CDR2 SVGAGI. The CDR3 is 14 amino acids. The CDR3 sequence is CASSYDWGAGELFF. The CDR3 DNA is TGTGCCAGCAGCTACGATTGGGGGGCCGGGGAGCTGTTTTTT.

The chain has TRBV3-1 (or the pseudogene TRBV3-2) and TRBJ2-1, with 13 bases lining up with TRBD2. J was trimmed by 9 bases and V by 4 bases; bases with no gene match: 9. The CDR3 is made up of 16 amino acids. CDR1 and CDR2 (germline): LGHDT, YNNKEL (reference sequence). The CDR3 here is CASSLPGLAGKTEQFF. In DNA, the CDR3 is TGTGCCAGCAGCCTCCCGGGACTAGCGGGGAAAACTGAGCAGTTCTTC.

This chain connects TRBV27 to TRBJ1-2; no reliable D call. V was cut by 7 bases and J by 7 bases, with 16 bases left in between. Per germline, CDR1 MNHEY and CDR2 SMNVEV (reference sequence). The CDR3 totals 13 residues. CDR3 coding DNA: TGTGCCAGCATGGGAGGGCAAGGTTTTGGCTACACCTTC. Its protein is CASMGGQGFGYTF.

The V gene is TRBV5-1, the J gene TRBJ2-6; 8 nucleotides line up with TRBD1. The V gene end was trimmed by 4 bases and the J gene end by 2 bases; junction bases not matched to a gene: 5. Germline lookup yields CDR1 SGHRS and CDR2 YFSETQ. This CDR3 has 16 residues. Here the CDR3 DNA reads TGCGCCAGCAGCGAAAGGACAGGGACTGGGGCCAACGTCCTGACTTTC. Its translation is CASSERTGTGANVLTF.

V usage is TRBV5-6 and J usage is TRBJ1-2; no firm D call. CDR3 length equals 14 residues. Germline CDR1 SGHDT, CDR2 YYEEEE. Trimming took 0 bases from V and 4 from J, leaving 10 bases between them. CDR3: CASSLGRGVYGYTF. CDR3 nucleotides: TGTGCCAGCAGCTTGGGGCGGGGAGTCTATGGCTACACCTTC. The whole variable domain, filled in from reference TRBV5-6 and TRBJ1-2, reads DAGVTQSPTHLIKTRGQQVTLRCSPKSGHDTVSWYQQALGQGPQFIFQYYEEEERQRGNFPDRFSGHQFPNYSSELNVNALLLGDSALYLCASSLGRGVYGYTFGSGTRLTVV.

The CDR3 DNA is TGTGCCAGCAGCACACTAGGCAACGCCCCAGAGACCCAGTACTTC. It translates to CASSTLGNAPETQYF. The chain employs TRBV7-8 and TRBJ2-5; D is possibly TRBD2 (5 bases). CDR3 length equals 15 residues. The germline V and J ends were trimmed by 5 bases and 4 bases, with 17 bases remaining between them. Germline V CDR1 and CDR2: SGHVS, FQNEAQ.

The rearrangement links TRBV9 to TRBJ2-5; tentatively, D is TRBD1 (6 bases). CDR3 size: 17 residues. CDR1 is SGDLS and CDR2 is YYNGEE in the germline V gene. Deletions cut 0 bases from V and 1 base from J, with 16 bases between. Here the CDR3 DNA reads TGTGCCAGCAGCGTAGGGCTTAAGAGGGGGACCCAAGAGACCCAGTACTTC. This translates into CASSVGLKRGTQETQYF.

This rearrangement joins TRBV4-2 to TRBJ1-5; D might be TRBD1 (6 bases). There are 15 residues in the CDR3. Trimming took off 0 bases at V and 4 bases at J, with 10 bases between the two ends. Per germline, CDR1 LGHNA and CDR2 YNFKEQ. The CDR3 DNA reads as TGTGCCAGCAGCCAAGACAGGGGCCCTAATCAGCCCCAGCATTTT. It translates to CASSQDRGPNQPQHF.

V and J are TRBV19 and TRBJ2-7, with D maybe TRBD2 (7 bases). The germline V gene has CDR1 LNHDA and CDR2 SQIVND (reference sequence). V was clipped by 3 bases and J by 5 bases, with 14 bases between them. The CDR3 extends over 14 amino acids. CDR3 in amino acids: CASSIPGGRNEQYF. The CDR3 DNA reads TGTGCCAGTAGTATTCCCGGGGGGCGGAACGAGCAGTACTTC.

The CDR3 region is CAWSEGRGWSEQYF. The CDR3 DNA reads as TGTGCCTGGAGTGAGGGTAGGGGCTGGAGCGAGCAGTACTTC. The chain combines TRBV30 with TRBJ2-7; a weak D match, TRBD1 (5 bases). CDR1 is GTSNPN and CDR2 is SVGIG in the germline V gene (reference sequence). The V gene lost 1 base and the J gene lost 6 bases, with 16 bases spanning the gap. This CDR3 is built from 14 residues.

The CDR3 sequence is CASSPGTSGQGTQYF. The CDR3 region has the DNA TGTGCCAGCAGCCCCGGGACTAGCGGCCAGGGTACGCAGTATTTT. The chain employs TRBV4-2 and TRBJ2-3, with 11 bases aligning to TRBD2. V dropped 4 bases and J dropped 8; count of bases not matched to a gene: 8. CDR1 is LGHNA and CDR2 is YNFKEQ in the germline V gene. This CDR3 contains 15 residues.

V is TRBV14 and J is TRBJ1-1, with TRBD1 identical over 7 bases. This CDR3 has 14 amino acids. With V trimmed by 4 bases and J by 0 bases, 2 bases remained unmatched. The germline gives CDR1 SGHDN, CDR2 FVKESK. CDR3 loop: CASSPGQLNTEAFF. CDR3 nucleotides: TGTGCCAGCAGCCCGGGACAGCTGAACACTGAAGCTTTCTTT.

The chain is built from TRBV2 and TRBJ1-1; D is possibly TRBD1 (5 bases). Germline V gene data show CDR1 as SNHLY and CDR2 as FYNNEI. The germline V and J ends were trimmed by 9 bases and 0 bases, with 14 bases remaining between them. The CDR3 extends over 14 amino acids. CDR3 loop: CASTEQVLNTEAFF. CDR3 sequence (DNA): TGTGCCAGTACTGAACAGGTGTTGAACACTGAAGCTTTCTTT.

The CDR3, as DNA: TGTGCCAGCAGCAAATTTCGAGACCTTCCAGGTAAGGTCAAAAACATTCAGTACTTC. Translation gives CASSKFRDLPGKVKNIQYF. The chain links TRBV21-1 to TRBJ2-4; TRBD1 is the table's D call and was not checked against the DNA. TRBV21-1 is recorded as a pseudogene. The CDR3 consists of 19 residues.

This chain uses TRBV5-4 with TRBJ2-2, with TRBD2 as a possible D gene (6 bases). Germline CDR1 SGHNT, CDR2 YYREEE (reference sequence). Deletions cut 10 bases from V and 5 bases from J, with 21 bases between. The CDR3 sequence is 15 residues long. CDR3 DNA sequence: TGTGCCTCCAAGAGGGGAGGCTCCGAAACCGGGGAGCTGTTTTTT. This translates into CASKRGGSETGELFF.

The rearrangement uses TRBV27 and TRBJ2-7, with TRBD1 identical over 8 bases. J was trimmed by 7 bases and V by 0 bases; bases with no gene match: 11. CDR1 is MNHEY and CDR2 is SMNVEV in the germline V gene (reference sequence). This CDR3 spans 16 amino acids. CDR3 in DNA: TGTGCCAGCAGTTTATCCTATTACAGGGGGAGAAGTGAGCAGTACTTC. Protein: CASSLSYYRGRSEQYF.

This clone has more than one count but fewer than ten. The V call is TRBV6-6, the J call TRBJ1-4; no reliable D call. This CDR3 is 15 amino acids long. V was pared by 6 bases and J by 13 bases, with 24 bases between. From germline, CDR1 is MNHNY and CDR2 SVGAGI (reference sequence). The CDR3 loop is CASSPSLDKPQVLFF. CDR3 nucleotide sequence: TGTGCCAGCAGCCCCTCCCTTGATAAGCCCCAAGTACTGTTTTTT.

In this sample, this clone turned up once. The V gene is TRBV27, the J gene TRBJ2-1; 7 positions agree with TRBD2. The germline V gene has CDR1 MNHEY and CDR2 SMNVEV (reference sequence). The V segment lost 0 bases and the J segment 9 bases; nucleotides outside the gene matches: 8. The CDR3 totals 15 residues. The CDR3 sequence: CASSLSSGAGGEQFF. CDR3 sequence (DNA): TGTGCCAGCAGTTTATCAAGCGGGGCCGGGGGTGAGCAGTTCTTC.

On this clone itself: Distinct nucleotide sequences in the sample also encode this CDR3. The V call is TRBV27, the J call TRBJ1-2; possibly TRBD1 for D (6 bases). CDR3 length equals 13 residues. Germline V gene data show CDR1 as MNHEY and CDR2 as SMNVEV (reference sequence). V gave up 2 bases and J gave up 4 bases, with 8 bases separating them. This chain's CDR3 is CASSLNRAYGYTF. DNA for the CDR3: TGTGCCAGCAGTTTAAACAGGGCCTATGGCTACACCTTC.